This T cell receptor (beta chain) was captured by sequencing in a study of OX40 agonist ivuxolimab in advanced cancers. On the study more broadly: Partial responses occurred in three patients (one hepatocellular carcinoma, two cutaneous melanoma).

Libraries were prepared by immunoSEQ multiplex PCR; TCRdb keeps only in-frame clonotypes and omits some of them. The sample records roughly 120,000 clones, 80% to 90% being singletons. This CDR3 spans 16 amino acids. Trimming at V came to 6 bases and at J to 2 bases, leaving 7 bases not matched to a gene. Germline CDR1 and CDR2: ENHRY and SYGVKD. The sequencing used CD4+ or CD8+ T cells sorted from blood, collected in a trial of the OX40 agonist ivuxolimab. This TCR derives from an adult with an advanced solid tumor such as melanoma, head and neck, liver or kidney cancer. This sequence joins TRBV10-3 and TRBJ2-2; 9 nucleotides match TRBD1. CDR3 region: CAISDAGQGNTGELFF. The CDR3 region has the DNA TGTGCCATCAGCGATGCGGGACAGGGTAACACCGGGGAGCTGTTTTTT.